The next 23 T cell receptor beta chains were all read from a single sample in a study of tumor-infiltrating lymphocytes in localized non-small cell lung cancer. Generated by immunoSEQ multiplex PCR, the TCRdb table keeps only in-frame clones and is missing some. Of over 14,000 clones in the sample, approximately 80% are singletons; the top ten hold roughly a fifth. Sequencing used lung tumor tissue. The receptor source for this set is a human donor with non-small cell lung cancer.

The V gene is TRBV10-3, the J gene TRBJ2-7, with 12 bases that match TRBD2. The CDR3 consists of 14 residues. J lost 2 bases, V lost 5 bases, and 1 base had no gene match. CDR1 ENHRY and CDR2 SYGVKD come from the germline V gene. The DNA of the CDR3 is TGTGCCATCAGTCGGACTAGCGGGACCTACGAGCAGTACTTC. Amino acid sequence: CAISRTSGTYEQYF.

By sample share, this clone is large (0.1 to 1%). The V and J genes are TRBV29-1 and TRBJ1-1; D may be TRBD1 (5 bases). The V and J ends lost 6 bases and 4 bases respectively, with 18 bases between them. The CDR3 length is 14 residues. Germline CDR1 is SQVTM and CDR2 is ANQGSEA. For the CDR3, the DNA is TGCAGCGTGGGACGGTCCACGGCGGGCACTGAAGCTTTCTTT. Its translation: CSVGRSTAGTEAFF.

This chain joins TRBV9 and TRBJ2-7; D remains ambiguous. This CDR3 is 12 amino acids long. Germline values: CDR1 SGDLS, CDR2 YYNGEE. V was clipped by 2 bases and J by 7 bases, with 10 bases between them. In DNA, the CDR3 is TGTGCCAGCAGCGTGGCCGTCGGGGAGCAGTACTTC. This encodes CASSVAVGEQYF.

The CDR3 reads CAWSVSGPGDTQYF. In DNA, the CDR3 is TGTGCCTGGAGTGTTAGTGGGCCGGGGGATACGCAGTATTTT. J is TRBJ2-3 and V is TRBV30; D is perhaps TRBD2 (5 bases). Germline lookup yields CDR1 GTSNPN and CDR2 SVGIG (reference sequence). The V end was cut by 0 bases, the J end by 6 bases, with 13 bases between. The CDR3 covers 14 residues.

The V gene is TRBV30, the J gene TRBJ1-5, with 9 bases fitting TRBD1. Unmatched junction bases numbered 5, after V lost 7 bases and J lost 4 bases. CDR1 is GTSNPN, CDR2 SVGIG, per germline (reference sequence). CDR3 length equals 13 residues. The CDR3 reads CAFTGGANQPQHF. The CDR3 DNA reads as TGTGCCTTTACAGGGGGCGCGAATCAGCCCCAGCATTTT. Drawing the rest from reference TRBV30 and TRBJ1-5, the complete variable domain is SQTIHQWPATLVQPVGSPLSLECTVEGTSNPNLYWYRQAAGRGLQLLFYSVGIGQISSEVPQNLSASRPQDRQFILSSKKLLLSDSGFYLCAFTGGANQPQHFGDGTRLSIL.

The rearrangement links TRBV6-1 to TRBJ2-7; no reliable D call. V was cut by 7 bases and J by 5 bases, with 18 bases left in between. The CDR3 spans 14 residues. Germline CDR1 and CDR2: MNHNS and SASEGT. The CDR3 reads CASMPDARGDEQYF. The CDR3 nucleotides read TGTGCCAGCATGCCGGACGCCCGAGGTGACGAGCAGTACTTC.

The chain combines TRBV6-1 with TRBJ2-2, with D unclear. CDR1 is MNHNS, CDR2 SASEGT, per germline. The CDR3 is 14 amino acids. Trimming took 1 base from V and 2 from J, leaving 5 bases between them. CDR3 DNA: TGTGCCAGCAGTGAAGTGATTAACACCGGGGAGCTGTTTTTT. It specifies CASSEVINTGELFF.

The V and J genes are TRBV7-2 and TRBJ2-1; perhaps TRBD1 as D (6 bases). The V end lost 2 bases, the J end lost 12 bases, and 14 bases lay between the germline ends. This CDR3 contains 13 residues. Germline lookup yields CDR1 SGHTA and CDR2 FQGNSA. This CDR3 is CASSLSPETGQFF. CDR3 nucleotide sequence: TGTGCCAGCAGCTTATCCCCGGAGACAGGGCAGTTCTTC.

This clone was picked up a small number of times. The chain uses TRBV11-2 and TRBJ1-6, with 8 bases aligning to TRBD1. This CDR3 contains 15 residues. Germline V gives CDR1 SGHAT, CDR2 FQNNGV. J gave up 9 bases and V 1 base, and 5 bases lay outside the gene matches. CDR3 in amino acids: CASSLGTGSGSPLHF. The CDR3 nucleotides read TGTGCCAGCAGCTTAGGGACAGGGAGCGGTTCACCCCTCCACTTT.

The CDR3 coding sequence is TGTGCCAGCAGTGAATTTTCGGATACGATCTCGAACACTGAAGCTTTCTTT. It yields the protein CASSEFSDTISNTEAFF. The gene calls are TRBV6-1 and TRBJ1-1; D is unclear. The CDR3 length is 17 residues. Germline CDR1 MNHNS, CDR2 SASEGT. Between the trimmed V and J ends, which lost 2 bases and 1 base, there was a span of 17 bases.

CDR3 region: CASSLDGLNTEAFF. Here the CDR3 DNA reads TGCGCCAGCAGCTTGGACGGCCTGAACACTGAAGCTTTCTTT. The chain uses TRBV5-1 and TRBJ1-1; D unclear. The CDR3 is 14 residues long. Trimming left V 0 bases short and J 0 bases short, with 6 bases between. The germline gives CDR1 SGHRS, CDR2 YFSETQ.

J is TRBJ1-2 and V is TRBV19, with D unresolved. The V gene lost 6 bases and the J gene lost 6 bases, with 11 bases spanning the gap. The CDR3 loop spans 12 amino acids. Germline CDR1 and CDR2: LNHDA and SQIVND (reference sequence). As DNA, the CDR3 is TGTGCCAGTAGCAACGACGGGGATGGCTACACCTTC. This encodes CASSNDGDGYTF. Variable domain in full (rest from reference TRBV19 and TRBJ1-2): DGGITQSPKYLFRKEGQNVTLSCEQNLNHDAMYWYRQDPGQGLRLIYYSQIVNDFQKGDIAEGYSVSREKKESFPLTVTSAQKNPTAFYLCASSNDGDGYTFGSGTRLTVV.

The chain has TRBV25-1 and TRBJ2-5; 9 bases fit TRBD2. The germline CDR1 and CDR2 sequences are MGHDK and SYGVNS. Trimming at V came to 2 bases and at J to 5 bases, leaving 9 bases not matched to a gene. This CDR3 is 16 amino acids long. The chain's CDR3 is CASSEEASGVRETQYF. In DNA form, the CDR3 reads TGTGCCAGCAGTGAAGAGGCTAGCGGGGTTCGGGAGACCCAGTACTTC.

The rearrangement links TRBV11-2 to TRBJ1-2, with D tentatively TRBD1 (5 bases). Trimming pared 4 bases from V and 0 bases from J, leaving 12 bases between. The germline CDR1 and CDR2 sequences are SGHAT and FQNNGV. The CDR3 has 15 residues. CDR3: CASSSSPGANYGYTF. In DNA form, the CDR3 reads TGTGCCAGCAGCTCCTCCCCGGGGGCTAACTATGGCTACACCTTC.

The rearrangement uses TRBV4-1 and TRBJ1-5, with 8 bases matching TRBD1. The CDR3 contains 15 residues. Trimming removed 2 bases from V and 6 bases from J; junction bases left unmatched: 6. CDR1 is MGHRA, CDR2 YSYEKL, per germline. Here the CDR3 reads CASSQMDRDVQPQHF. DNA of the CDR3: TGCGCCAGCAGCCAAATGGACAGGGACGTTCAGCCCCAGCATTTT.

This clone has a single count. This chain connects TRBV7-2 to TRBJ2-1; TRBD2 aligns across 9 bases. Trimming at V came to 5 bases and at J to 4 bases, leaving 6 bases not matched to a gene. The length of the CDR3 is 15 residues. Germline CDR1 reads SGHTA; CDR2 reads FQGNSA. The CDR3 DNA reads TGTGCCAGCAGCCGTAGCGGGAGTTCATACAATGAGCAGTTCTTC. It yields the protein CASSRSGSSYNEQFF.

The genes are TRBV5-1 and TRBJ1-2, with TRBD1 matching over 8 bases. The germline CDR1 and CDR2 sequences are SGHRS and YFSETQ. This CDR3 has 12 amino acids. The junction had 2 bases not matched to a gene; V was cut back by 4 bases and J by 6 bases. The CDR3 protein is CASSPDRDGYTF. As DNA, the CDR3 is TGCGCCAGCAGCCCGGACAGGGATGGCTACACCTTC.

This clone was counted a single time. This chain joins TRBV2 and TRBJ1-5; no firm D call. The germline gives CDR1 SNHLY, CDR2 FYNNEI. With 5 bases removed from V and 4 bases from J, the gap between germline ends came to 6 bases. This CDR3 is built from 12 residues. CDR3 amino acids: CASSFGNQPQHF. CDR3 DNA: TGTGCCAGCAGTTTCGGGAATCAGCCCCAGCATTTT.

The chain combines TRBV7-3 with TRBJ2-1, with D unresolved. CDR1 is SGHTA and CDR2 is FQGTGA in the germline V gene. Trimming pared 6 bases from V and 10 bases from J, leaving 16 bases between. The CDR3 loop spans 13 amino acids. In DNA, the CDR3 is TGTGCCAGCAGGTCTTTAAGGGATAACGAGCAGTTCTTC. Translation: CASRSLRDNEQFF.

J is TRBJ1-2 and V is TRBV9; no clear D gene. The V end was cut by 1 base, the J end by 3 bases, with 19 bases between. CDR1 SGDLS and CDR2 YYNGEE come from the germline V gene. The CDR3 has 17 amino acids. The CDR3 spells CASSVRGGGRLDYGYTF. CDR3 in DNA: TGTGCCAGCAGCGTACGGGGAGGAGGGCGTCTTGACTATGGCTACACCTTC. Looking up the rest from reference TRBV9 and TRBJ1-2 gives the full variable domain: DSGVTQTPKHLITATGQRVTLRCSPRSGDLSVYWYQQSLDQGLQFLIQYYNGEERAKGNILERFSAQQFPDLHSELNLSSLELGDSALYFCASSVRGGGRLDYGYTFGSGTRLTVV.

This clone is a singleton in its sample. The chain combines TRBV27 with TRBJ2-7, with a tentative D call TRBD2 (5 bases). The CDR3 consists of 14 residues. CDR1 is MNHEY, CDR2 SMNVEV, per germline (reference sequence). V lost 4 bases to trimming and J lost 5 bases, with 15 bases between them. CDR3 bases: TGTGCCAGCAGTTCCAGCGGTGTTCTCGACGAGCAGTACTTC. It is translated as CASSSSGVLDEQYF.

The chain has TRBV29-1 and TRBJ2-3; no definite D call. This CDR3 contains 12 residues. V was pared by 4 bases and J by 2 bases, with 7 bases between. The V gene's germline CDR1 is SQVTM and CDR2 ANQGSEA. CDR3 region: CSVVATTDTQYF. The DNA of the CDR3 is TGCAGCGTTGTGGCCACCACAGATACGCAGTATTTT.

This clone was detected only a few times. The sample contains more than one DNA sequence encoding this CDR3. The chain links TRBV5-1 to TRBJ1-5, with a weak D call TRBD1 (5 bases). The ends were cut back, 4 bases at V and 3 bases at J, with 11 bases in the middle. The CDR3 is made up of 14 amino acids. The germline V gene has CDR1 SGHRS and CDR2 YFSETQ. The CDR3: CASSPGQPNQPQHF. The DNA of the CDR3 is TGCGCCAGCAGCCCTGGACAACCCAATCAGCCCCAGCATTTT.